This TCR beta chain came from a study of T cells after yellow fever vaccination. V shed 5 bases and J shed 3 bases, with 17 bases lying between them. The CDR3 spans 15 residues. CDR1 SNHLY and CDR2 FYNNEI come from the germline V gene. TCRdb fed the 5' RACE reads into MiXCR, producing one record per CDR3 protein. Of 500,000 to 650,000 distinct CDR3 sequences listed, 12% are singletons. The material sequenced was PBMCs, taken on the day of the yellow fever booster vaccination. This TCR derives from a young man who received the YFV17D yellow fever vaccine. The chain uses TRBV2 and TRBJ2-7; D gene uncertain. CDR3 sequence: CASSPSFISVYEQYF. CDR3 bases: TGTGCCAGCAGTCCCTCCTTTATAAGTGTCTACGAGCAGTACTTC.